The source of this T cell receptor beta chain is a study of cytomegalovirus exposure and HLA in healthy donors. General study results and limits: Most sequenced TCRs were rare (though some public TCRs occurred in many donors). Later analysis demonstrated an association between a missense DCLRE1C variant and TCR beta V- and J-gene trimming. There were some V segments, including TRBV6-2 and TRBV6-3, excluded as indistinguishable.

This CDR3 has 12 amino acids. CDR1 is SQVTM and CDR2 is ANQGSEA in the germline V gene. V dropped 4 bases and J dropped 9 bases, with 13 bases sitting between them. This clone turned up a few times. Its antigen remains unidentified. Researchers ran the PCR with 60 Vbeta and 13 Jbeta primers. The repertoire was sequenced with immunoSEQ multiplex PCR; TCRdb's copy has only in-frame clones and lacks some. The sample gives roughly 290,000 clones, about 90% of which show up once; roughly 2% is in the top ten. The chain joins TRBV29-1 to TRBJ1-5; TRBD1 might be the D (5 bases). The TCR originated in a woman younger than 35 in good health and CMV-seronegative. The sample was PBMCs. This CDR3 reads CSVVGQGGPQHF. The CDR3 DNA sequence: TGCAGCGTTGTCGGGCAGGGAGGGCCCCAGCATTTT.